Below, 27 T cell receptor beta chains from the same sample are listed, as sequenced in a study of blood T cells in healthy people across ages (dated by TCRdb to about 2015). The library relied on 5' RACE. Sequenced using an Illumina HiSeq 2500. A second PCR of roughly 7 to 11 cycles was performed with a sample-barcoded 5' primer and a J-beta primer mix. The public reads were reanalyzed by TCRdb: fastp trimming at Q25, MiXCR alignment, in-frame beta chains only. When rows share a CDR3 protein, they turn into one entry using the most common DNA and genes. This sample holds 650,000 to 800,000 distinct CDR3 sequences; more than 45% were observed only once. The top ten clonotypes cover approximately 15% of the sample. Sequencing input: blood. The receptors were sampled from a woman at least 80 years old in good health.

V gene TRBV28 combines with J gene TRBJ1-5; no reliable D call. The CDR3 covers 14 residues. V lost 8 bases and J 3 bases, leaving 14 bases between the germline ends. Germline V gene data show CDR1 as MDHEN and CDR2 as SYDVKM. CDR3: CASARLGDNQPQHF. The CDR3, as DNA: TGTGCCAGCGCACGCCTTGGTGACAATCAGCCCCAGCATTTT.

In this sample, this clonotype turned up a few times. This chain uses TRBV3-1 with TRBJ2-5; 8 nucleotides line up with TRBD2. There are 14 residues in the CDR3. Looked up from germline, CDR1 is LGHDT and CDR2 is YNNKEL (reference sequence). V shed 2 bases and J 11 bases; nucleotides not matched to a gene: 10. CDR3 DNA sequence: TGTGCCAGCAGCCAAACGGGAGGGCCCTATGAGCAGTACTTC. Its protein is CASSQTGGPYEQYF.

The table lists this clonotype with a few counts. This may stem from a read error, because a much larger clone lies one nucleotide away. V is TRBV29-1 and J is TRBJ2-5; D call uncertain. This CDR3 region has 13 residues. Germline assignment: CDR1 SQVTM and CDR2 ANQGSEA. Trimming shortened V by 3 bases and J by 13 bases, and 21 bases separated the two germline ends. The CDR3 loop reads CSVDSLAGVRPYF. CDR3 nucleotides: TGCAGCGTTGACTCGCTTGCCGGTGTGCGTCCGTACTTC. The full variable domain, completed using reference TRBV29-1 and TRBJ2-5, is SAVISQKPSRDICQRGTSLTIQCQVDSQVTMMFWYRQQPGQSLTLIATANQGSEATYESGFVIDKFPISRPNLTFSTLTVSNMSPEDSSIYLCSVDSLAGVRPYFGPGTRLLVL.

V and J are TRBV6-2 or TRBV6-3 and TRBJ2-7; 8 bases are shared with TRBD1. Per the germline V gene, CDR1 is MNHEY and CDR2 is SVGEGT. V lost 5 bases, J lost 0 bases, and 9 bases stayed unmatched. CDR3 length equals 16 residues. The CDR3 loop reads CASSPTGTGPSYEQYF. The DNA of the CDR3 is TGTGCCAGCAGTCCGACCGGGACAGGCCCCTCCTACGAGCAGTACTTC.

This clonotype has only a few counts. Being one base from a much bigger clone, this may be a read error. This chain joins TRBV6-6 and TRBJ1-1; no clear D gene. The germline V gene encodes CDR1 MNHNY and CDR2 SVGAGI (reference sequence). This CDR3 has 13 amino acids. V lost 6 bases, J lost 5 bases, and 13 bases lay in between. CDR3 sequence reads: CASRPISETEAFF. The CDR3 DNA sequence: TGTGCCAGCAGACCCATCAGTGAAACTGAAGCTTTCTTT.

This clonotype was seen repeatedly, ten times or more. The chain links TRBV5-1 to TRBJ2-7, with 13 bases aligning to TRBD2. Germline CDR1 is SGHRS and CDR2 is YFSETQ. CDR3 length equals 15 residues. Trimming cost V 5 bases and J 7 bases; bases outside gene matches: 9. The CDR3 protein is CASRGGLAGVDEQYF. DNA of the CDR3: TGCGCCAGCAGAGGAGGACTAGCGGGAGTCGATGAGCAGTACTTC.

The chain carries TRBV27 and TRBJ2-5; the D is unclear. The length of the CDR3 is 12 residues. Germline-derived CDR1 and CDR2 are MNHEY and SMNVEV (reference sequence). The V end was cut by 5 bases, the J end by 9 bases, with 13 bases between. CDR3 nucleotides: TGTGCCAGCAGTGAGCCGACCAGGCCCCAGTACTTC. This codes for CASSEPTRPQYF.

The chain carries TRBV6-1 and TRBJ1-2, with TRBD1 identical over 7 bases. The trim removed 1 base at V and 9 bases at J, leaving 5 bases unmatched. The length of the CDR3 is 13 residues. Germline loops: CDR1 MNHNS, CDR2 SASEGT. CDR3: CASSEVDRRSYTF. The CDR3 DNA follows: TGTGCCAGCAGTGAAGTGGACAGGAGGAGCTACACCTTC.

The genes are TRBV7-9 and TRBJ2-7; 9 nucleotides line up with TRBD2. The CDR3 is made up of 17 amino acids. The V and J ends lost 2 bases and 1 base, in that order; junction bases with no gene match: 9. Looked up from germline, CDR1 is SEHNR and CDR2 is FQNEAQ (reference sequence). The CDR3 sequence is CASSLFLAGYRSYEQYF. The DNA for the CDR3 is TGTGCCAGCAGCTTATTCCTAGCGGGATACCGATCCTACGAGCAGTACTTC.

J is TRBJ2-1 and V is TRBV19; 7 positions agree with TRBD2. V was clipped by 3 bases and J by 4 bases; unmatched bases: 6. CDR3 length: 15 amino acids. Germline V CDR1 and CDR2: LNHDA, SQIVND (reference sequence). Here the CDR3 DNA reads TGTGCCAGTAGTATCCTCGGACTAGGGTACAATGAGCAGTTCTTC. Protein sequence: CASSILGLGYNEQFF.

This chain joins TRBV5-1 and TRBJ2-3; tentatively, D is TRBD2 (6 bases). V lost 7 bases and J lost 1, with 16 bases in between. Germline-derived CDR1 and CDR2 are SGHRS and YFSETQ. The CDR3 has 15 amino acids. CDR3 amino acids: CASHMEGKGTDTQYF. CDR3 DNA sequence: TGCGCCAGCCATATGGAGGGGAAAGGCACAGATACGCAGTATTTT.

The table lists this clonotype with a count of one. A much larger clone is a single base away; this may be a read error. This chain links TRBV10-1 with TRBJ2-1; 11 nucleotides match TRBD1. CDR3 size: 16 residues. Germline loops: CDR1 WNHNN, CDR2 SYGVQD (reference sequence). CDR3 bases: TGCACCAGCAGTGAGTCTTGGGACAGGGGGGCTATCGAGCAGTTCTTC. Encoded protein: CTSSESWDRGAIEQFF.

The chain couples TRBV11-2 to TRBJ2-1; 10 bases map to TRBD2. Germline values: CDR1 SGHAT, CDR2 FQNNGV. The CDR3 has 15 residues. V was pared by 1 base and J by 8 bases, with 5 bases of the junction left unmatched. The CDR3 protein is CASSLGRLAGDEQFF. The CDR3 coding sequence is TGTGCCAGCAGCTTAGGAAGGCTAGCGGGGGATGAGCAGTTCTTC.

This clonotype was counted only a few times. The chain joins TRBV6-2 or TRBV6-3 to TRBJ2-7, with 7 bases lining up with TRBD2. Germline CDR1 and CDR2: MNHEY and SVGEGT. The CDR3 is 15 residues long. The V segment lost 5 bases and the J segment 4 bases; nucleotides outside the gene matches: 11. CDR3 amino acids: CASSLQLADEYEQYF. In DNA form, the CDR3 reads TGTGCCAGCAGTCTACAGCTAGCGGACGAATACGAGCAGTACTTC.

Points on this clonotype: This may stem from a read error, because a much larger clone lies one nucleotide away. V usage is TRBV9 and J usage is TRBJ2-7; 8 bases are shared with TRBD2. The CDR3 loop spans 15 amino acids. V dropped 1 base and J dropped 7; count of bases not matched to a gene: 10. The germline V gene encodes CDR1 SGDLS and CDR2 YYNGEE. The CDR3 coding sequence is TGTGCCAGCAGCGTAAGTAGCGGGATATACAATGAGCAGTACTTC. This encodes CASSVSSGIYNEQYF. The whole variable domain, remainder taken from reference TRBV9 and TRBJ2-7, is DSGVTQTPKHLITATGQRVTLRCSPRSGDLSVYWYQQSLDQGLQFLIQYYNGEERAKGNILERFSAQQFPDLHSELNLSSLELGDSALYFCASSVSSGIYNEQYFGPGTRLTVT.

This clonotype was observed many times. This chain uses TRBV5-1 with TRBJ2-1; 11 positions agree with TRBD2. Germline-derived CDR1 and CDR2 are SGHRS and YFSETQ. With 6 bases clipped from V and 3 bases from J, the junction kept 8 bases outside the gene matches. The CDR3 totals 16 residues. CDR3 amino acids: CASTRGGTSGYNEQFF. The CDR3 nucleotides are TGCGCCAGCACCCGGGGCGGGACTAGCGGCTACAATGAGCAGTTCTTC.

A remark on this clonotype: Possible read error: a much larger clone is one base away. CDR3 in DNA: TGTGCCAGCAGCCGGTCGGGGGGCCGGAATTACAATGAGCAGTTCTTC. This translates into CASSRSGGRNYNEQFF. The J gene is TRBJ2-1, the V gene TRBV7-9; D is possibly TRBD2 (7 bases). The CDR3 covers 16 residues. Germline CDR1 is SEHNR and CDR2 is FQNEAQ (reference sequence). Deletions cut 5 bases from V and 4 bases from J, with 18 bases between.

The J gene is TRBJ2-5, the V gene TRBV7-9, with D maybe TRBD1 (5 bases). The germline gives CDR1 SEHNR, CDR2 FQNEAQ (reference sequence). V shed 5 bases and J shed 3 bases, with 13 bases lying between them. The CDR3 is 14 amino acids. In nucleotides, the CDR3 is TGTGCCAGCAGCCCCCTAAGGGGCAAAGAGACCCAGTACTTC. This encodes CASSPLRGKETQYF.

The CDR3 reads CASSYAGAEYEQYF. In nucleotides, the CDR3 is TGTGCCAGCAGCTACGCGGGGGCGGAATACGAGCAGTACTTC. The rearrangement links TRBV7-2 to TRBJ2-7, with D possibly being TRBD2 (7 bases). There are 14 residues in the CDR3. V was clipped by 4 bases and J by 4 bases, with 14 bases between them. From germline, CDR1 is SGHTA and CDR2 FQGNSA.

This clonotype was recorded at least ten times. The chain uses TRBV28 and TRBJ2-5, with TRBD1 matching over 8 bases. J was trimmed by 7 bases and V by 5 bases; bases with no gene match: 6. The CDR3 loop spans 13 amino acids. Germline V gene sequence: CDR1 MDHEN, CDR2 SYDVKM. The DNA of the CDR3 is TGTGCCAGCAGTAGACAGGGGTCCGGGACCCAGTACTTC. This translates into CASSRQGSGTQYF.

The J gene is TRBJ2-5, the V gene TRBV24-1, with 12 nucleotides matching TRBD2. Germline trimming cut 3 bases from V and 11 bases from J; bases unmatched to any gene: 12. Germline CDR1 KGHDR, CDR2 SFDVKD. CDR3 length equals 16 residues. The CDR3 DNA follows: TGTGCCACCAGTGATCCCGGGACTAGCGGGTACAATGAGCAGTACTTC. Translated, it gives CATSDPGTSGYNEQYF.

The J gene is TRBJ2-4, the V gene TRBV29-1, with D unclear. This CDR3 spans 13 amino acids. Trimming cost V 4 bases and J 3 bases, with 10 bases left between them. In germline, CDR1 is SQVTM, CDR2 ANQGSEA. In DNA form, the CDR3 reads TGCAGCGTTGCAGGCTATGGCAAAAACATTCAGTACTTC. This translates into CSVAGYGKNIQYF.

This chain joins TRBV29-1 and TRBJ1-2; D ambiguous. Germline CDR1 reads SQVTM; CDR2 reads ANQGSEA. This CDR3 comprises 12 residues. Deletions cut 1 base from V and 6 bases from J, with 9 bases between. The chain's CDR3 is CSVEVPPNGYTF. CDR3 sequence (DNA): TGCAGCGTTGAAGTTCCCCCAAATGGCTACACCTTC.

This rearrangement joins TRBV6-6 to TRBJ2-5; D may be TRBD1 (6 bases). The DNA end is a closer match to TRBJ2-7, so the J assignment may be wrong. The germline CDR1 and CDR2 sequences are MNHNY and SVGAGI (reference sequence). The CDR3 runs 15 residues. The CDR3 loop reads CASSSHRQGPYEQYF. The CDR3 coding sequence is TGTGCCAGCAGTTCGCATCGGCAGGGGCCCTACGAGCAGTACTTC.

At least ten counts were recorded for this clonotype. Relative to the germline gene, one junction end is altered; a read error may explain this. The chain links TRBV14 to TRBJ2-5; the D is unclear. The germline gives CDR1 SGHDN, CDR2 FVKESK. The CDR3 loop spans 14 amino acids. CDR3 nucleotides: TGTGCCAGCAGCCAAGGGTACTTGCAAGAGGCCCAGTACTTC. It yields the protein CASSQGYLQEAQYF.

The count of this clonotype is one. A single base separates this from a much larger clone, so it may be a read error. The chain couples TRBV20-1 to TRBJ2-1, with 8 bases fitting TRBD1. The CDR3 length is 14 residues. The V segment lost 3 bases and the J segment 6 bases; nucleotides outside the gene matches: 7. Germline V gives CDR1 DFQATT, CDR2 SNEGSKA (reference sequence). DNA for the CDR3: TGCAGTGCTAGCCCGACAGGGGAACGCAATGAGCAGTTCTTC. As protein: CSASPTGERNEQFF.

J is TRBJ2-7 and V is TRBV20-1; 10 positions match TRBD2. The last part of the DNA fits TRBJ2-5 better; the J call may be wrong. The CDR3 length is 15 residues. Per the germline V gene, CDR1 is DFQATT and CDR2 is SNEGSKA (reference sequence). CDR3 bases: TGCAGTGCTTTACTAGCGGGACCCCTCCAAGAGACCCAGTACTTC. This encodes CSALLAGPLQETQYF.